The T cell receptor beta chain described here comes from a study of T cell responses to AZD1222 COVID-19 vaccine. Study-level findings and limits: Vaccination with two AZD1222 doses was followed by a rise in Spike-specific TCR breadth and depth.

A remark on this clone: Its antigen is not identified.

V lost 0 bases and J 0 bases, leaving 13 bases between the germline ends. The CDR3 has 17 amino acids. Germline CDR1 reads SGHRS; CDR2 reads YFSETQ. TCRdb's copy holds only in-frame clones and misses some; the assay was immunoSEQ multiplex PCR. The table shows tens of thousands of clones, with 75% to 90% occurring only once. Sequencing was performed on peripheral blood, taken 28 days after the second AZD1222 dose. The clonotype originates from an adult who received the AZD1222 COVID-19 vaccine. This chain joins TRBV5-1 and TRBJ2-1, with D unclear. CDR3 region: CASSLGVGLSSYNEQFF. CDR3 sequence (DNA): TGCGCCAGCAGCTTGGGGGTGGGCCTAAGCTCCTACAATGAGCAGTTCTTC.